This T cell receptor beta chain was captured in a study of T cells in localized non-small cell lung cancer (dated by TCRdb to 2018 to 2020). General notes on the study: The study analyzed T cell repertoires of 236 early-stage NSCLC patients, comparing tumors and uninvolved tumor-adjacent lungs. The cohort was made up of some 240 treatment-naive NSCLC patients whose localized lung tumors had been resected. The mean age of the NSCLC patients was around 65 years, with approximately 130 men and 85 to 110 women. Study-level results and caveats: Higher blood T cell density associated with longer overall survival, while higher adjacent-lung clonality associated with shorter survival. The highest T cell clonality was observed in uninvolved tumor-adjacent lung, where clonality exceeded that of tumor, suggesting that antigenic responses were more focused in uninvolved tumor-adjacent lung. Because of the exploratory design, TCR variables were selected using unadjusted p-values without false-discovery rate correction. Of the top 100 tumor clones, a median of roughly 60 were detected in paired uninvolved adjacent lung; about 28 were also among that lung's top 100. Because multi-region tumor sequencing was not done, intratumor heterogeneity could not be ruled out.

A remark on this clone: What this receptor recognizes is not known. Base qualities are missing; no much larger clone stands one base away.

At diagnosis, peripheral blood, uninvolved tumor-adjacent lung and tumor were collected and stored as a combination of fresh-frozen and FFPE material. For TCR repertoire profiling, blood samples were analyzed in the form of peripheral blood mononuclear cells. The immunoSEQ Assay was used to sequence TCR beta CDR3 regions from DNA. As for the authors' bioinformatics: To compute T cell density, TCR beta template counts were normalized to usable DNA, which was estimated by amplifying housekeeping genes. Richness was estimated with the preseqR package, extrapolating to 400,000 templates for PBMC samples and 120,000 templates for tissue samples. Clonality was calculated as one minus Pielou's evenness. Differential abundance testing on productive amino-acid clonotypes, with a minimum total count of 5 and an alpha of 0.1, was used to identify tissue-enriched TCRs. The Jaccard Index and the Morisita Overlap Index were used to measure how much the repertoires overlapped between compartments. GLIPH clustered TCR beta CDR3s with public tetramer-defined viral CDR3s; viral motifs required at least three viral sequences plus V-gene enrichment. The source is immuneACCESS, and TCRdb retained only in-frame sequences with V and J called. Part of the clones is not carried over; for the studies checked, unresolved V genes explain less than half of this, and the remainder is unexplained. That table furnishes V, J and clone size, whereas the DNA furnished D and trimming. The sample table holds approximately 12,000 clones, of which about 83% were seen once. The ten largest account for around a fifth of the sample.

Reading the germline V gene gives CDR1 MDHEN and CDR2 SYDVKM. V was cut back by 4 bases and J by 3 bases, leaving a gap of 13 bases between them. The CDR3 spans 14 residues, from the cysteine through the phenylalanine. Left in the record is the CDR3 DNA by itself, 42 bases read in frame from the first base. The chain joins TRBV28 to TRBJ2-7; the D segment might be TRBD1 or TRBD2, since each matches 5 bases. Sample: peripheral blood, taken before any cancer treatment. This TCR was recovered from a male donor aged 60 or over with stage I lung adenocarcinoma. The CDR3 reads CASSSGTDFYEQYF. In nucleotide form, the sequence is TGTGCCAGCAGTTCCGGGACGGATTTCTACGAGCAGTACTTC.